The clone carrying this T cell receptor beta chain was seen once. This CDR3 region has 15 residues. Deletions cut 3 bases from V and 1 base from J, with 15 bases between. The V gene's germline CDR1 is GTSNPN and CDR2 SVGIG (reference sequence). The data belong to a study of OX40 agonist ivuxolimab in advanced cancers. The data were produced by immunoSEQ multiplex PCR, yet TCRdb's version contains in-frame clones alone and is incomplete. The table lists roughly 100,000 clones, about nine tenths of them singletons, with around 0.48% in the top ten. Sequenced material: CD4+ or CD8+ T cells sorted from blood, taken in a trial of the OX40 agonist ivuxolimab. The receptor's source is an adult with an advanced solid tumor such as melanoma, head and neck, liver or kidney cancer. The chain links TRBV30 to TRBJ2-5; no clear D gene. The CDR3 bases are TGTGCCTGGAGGGGTTGGGGTTCGGGCCAAGAGACCCAGTACTTC. Amino acids: CAWRGWGSGQETQYF.